These 7 T cell receptor beta chains were sequenced from one sample in a study of control samples from healthy donors and cancer patients. Method: immunoSEQ multiplex PCR; TCRdb's copy keeps in-frame clones and lacks some. The sample gives some 170,000 clones, just over 95% of which show up once; 1% is in the top ten. Sequencing input: blood. All receptors come from a woman in her twenties or thirties in good health.

This clone was detected once. This chain joins TRBV18 and TRBJ1-1, with D unresolved. There are 13 residues in the CDR3. Trimming took off 6 bases at V and 0 bases at J, with 8 bases between the two ends. Germline lookup yields CDR1 KGHSH and CDR2 LQKENI. For the CDR3, the DNA is TGTGCCAGCTCTTCGACAATGAACACTGAAGCTTTCTTT. Its protein is CASSSTMNTEAFF.

The V and J genes are TRBV5-1 and TRBJ2-1, with a possible D match to TRBD2 (6 bases). The CDR3 is made up of 13 amino acids. V was clipped by 4 bases and J by 3 bases, with 8 bases between them. Germline assignment: CDR1 SGHRS and CDR2 YFSETQ. This CDR3 is CASSVGGYNEQFF. In DNA, the CDR3 is TGCGCCAGCAGCGTCGGGGGCTACAATGAGCAGTTCTTC.

V and J are TRBV5-1 and TRBJ2-1; D might be TRBD2 (5 bases). CDR1 is SGHRS and CDR2 is YFSETQ in the germline V gene. The CDR3 loop spans 16 amino acids. The germline V and J ends were trimmed by 2 bases and 8 bases, with 20 bases remaining between them. CDR3 in amino acids: CASSFGRGSFQDEQFF. Written as DNA, the CDR3 is TGCGCCAGCAGCTTTGGACGGGGATCGTTCCAGGATGAGCAGTTCTTC.

CDR3: CAWSDLLLYNEQFF. In DNA form, the CDR3 reads TGTGCCTGGAGTGACCTGCTTTTATACAATGAGCAGTTCTTC. This chain uses TRBV30 with TRBJ2-1; D gene unclear. CDR1 GTSNPN and CDR2 SVGIG come from the germline V gene (reference sequence). Trimming pared 1 base from V and 4 bases from J, leaving 11 bases between. CDR3 length equals 14 residues.

The chain is built from TRBV15 and TRBJ2-3, with 9 bases aligning to TRBD2. The germline gives CDR1 LNHNV, CDR2 YYDKDF (reference sequence). The CDR3 is 17 residues long. The V segment lost 1 base and the J segment 5 bases; nucleotides outside the gene matches: 10. The CDR3 region is CATSRVGAGGPLDTQYF. CDR3 sequence (DNA): TGTGCCACCAGCAGAGTGGGAGCGGGGGGACCCCTAGATACGCAGTATTTT.

This chain uses TRBV5-1 with TRBJ2-6, with D possibly being TRBD1 (7 bases). The V end lost 6 bases, the J end lost 0 bases, and 22 bases lay between the germline ends. Germline CDR1 reads SGHRS; CDR2 reads YFSETQ. The CDR3 extends over 19 amino acids. In nucleotides, the CDR3 is TGCGCCAGCACCTCGGGACGGGGGACAGCCTCCTCTGGGGCCAACGTCCTGACTTTC. Translating it yields CASTSGRGTASSGANVLTF.

This clone was picked up one time. The chain carries TRBV5-3 and TRBJ1-2; no definite D call. TRBV5-3 is noted as an ORF with a role that remains uncertain. V was shortened by 4 bases and J by 3 bases, with 16 bases between the two germline ends. This CDR3 region has 15 residues. CDR3: CARSLTRKEDYGYTF. The DNA of the CDR3 is TGTGCCAGAAGCCTAACACGAAAAGAGGACTATGGCTACACCTTC.